A single sample is the source of the 19 T cell receptor beta chains below, sequenced in a study of Graves' ophthalmopathy and Graves' hyperthyroidism. Amplification targeted the TCR beta CDR3 regions, with RNA transcripts as the source material. RT-PCR in the first round used HTBI primers; a second-round multiplex PCR followed. TCRdb fed the multiplex PCR reads into MiXCR, producing one record per CDR3 protein. In the table there are a few hundred thousand distinct CDR3 sequences, approximately 18% of which are singletons. The sample comprised peripheral blood. These TCRs come from an adult woman with stable Graves' hyperthyroidism.

Ten or more counts support this clonotype. The chain employs TRBV6-1 and TRBJ2-7; 8 nucleotides align to TRBD2. Germline lookup yields CDR1 MNHNS and CDR2 SASEGT. J lost 6 bases, V lost 6 bases, and 16 bases had no gene match. The length of the CDR3 is 16 residues. CDR3 coding DNA: TGTGCCAGCAGGAAAGGGCCTGGGAGCGGGAGTCCCGAGCAGTACTTC. Translating it yields CASRKGPGSGSPEQYF.

This clonotype has ten or more counts. The rearrangement joins TRBV29-1 to TRBJ1-1; perhaps TRBD1 as D (6 bases). Deletions cut 4 bases from V and 1 base from J, with 13 bases between. This CDR3 has 14 amino acids. Germline lookup yields CDR1 SQVTM and CDR2 ANQGSEA. CDR3 nucleotides: TGCAGCGTTGGGGGATGGGGACAGAACACTGAAGCTTTCTTT. This encodes CSVGGWGQNTEAFF.

This clonotype was seen many times. CDR3 region: CASSQDRYSGNTIYF. The DNA of the CDR3 is TGCGCCAGCAGCCAAGATCGGTACTCTGGAAACACCATATATTTT. The rearrangement links TRBV4-3 to TRBJ1-3; unclear D gene. The CDR3 totals 15 residues. Trimming cost V 0 bases and J 0 bases, with 6 bases left between them. Germline V gene data show CDR1 as LGHNA and CDR2 as YSLEER.

There are many counts of this clonotype. The gene calls are TRBV2 and TRBJ1-2; D is uncertain. CDR3 length: 14 amino acids. With 4 bases removed from V and 4 bases from J, the gap between germline ends came to 13 bases. Germline V gives CDR1 SNHLY, CDR2 FYNNEI. CDR3 in DNA: TGTGCCAGCAGTGCGGAAGAGGGAATCTATGGCTACACCTTC. This codes for CASSAEEGIYGYTF.

This clonotype was picked up many times. The gene calls are TRBV5-1 and TRBJ1-5, with 8 bases aligning to TRBD1. The germline gives CDR1 SGHRS, CDR2 YFSETQ. The CDR3 totals 15 residues. Losses at the gene ends were 0 bases for V and 7 bases for J; bases not matched to a gene: 6. In DNA, the CDR3 is TGCGCCAGCAGCTTGGGTCAGGGGGCACACCAGCCCCAGCATTTT. Translated, it gives CASSLGQGAHQPQHF. The variable domain in full, completed from reference TRBV5-1 and TRBJ1-5, reads KAGVTQTPRYLIKTRGQQVTLSCSPISGHRSVSWYQQTPGQGLQFLFEYFSETQRNKGNFPGRFSGRQFSNSRSEMNVSTLELGDSALYLCASSLGQGAHQPQHFGDGTRLSIL.

This clonotype was counted at least ten times. The chain recombines TRBV28 with TRBJ2-2, with D possibly matching TRBD1 (5 bases). V lost 6 bases and J lost 7, with 12 bases in between. The CDR3 spans 13 residues. CDR1 is MDHEN and CDR2 is SYDVKM in the germline V gene. This chain's CDR3 is CASSSRQYGELFF. CDR3 sequence (DNA): TGTGCCAGCAGCTCTCGACAGTACGGGGAGCTGTTTTTT.

This clonotype was counted at least ten times. The chain combines TRBV11-2 with TRBJ1-5; D is uncertain. Deletions cut 0 bases from V and 0 bases from J, with 6 bases between. The CDR3 has 15 residues. Germline CDR1 is SGHAT and CDR2 is FQNNGV. The CDR3 region is CASSLDLYSNQPQHF. The CDR3 nucleotides are TGTGCCAGCAGCTTAGACCTATATAGCAATCAGCCCCAGCATTTT.

This clonotype was seen ten or more times. The V and J genes are TRBV29-1 and TRBJ1-3; no clear D gene. Germline-derived CDR1 and CDR2 are SQVTM and ANQGSEA. Deletions cut 6 bases from V and 4 bases from J, with 13 bases between. The CDR3 length is 13 residues. The CDR3 DNA reads TGCAGCGTCCGAGGGCTTTCCGGAAACACCATATATTTT. Amino acids: CSVRGLSGNTIYF. The full variable domain, completed using reference TRBV29-1 and TRBJ1-3, is SAVISQKPSRDICQRGTSLTIQCQVDSQVTMMFWYRQQPGQSLTLIATANQGSEATYESGFVIDKFPISRPNLTFSTLTVSNMSPEDSSIYLCSVRGLSGNTIYFGEGSWLTVV.

This clonotype was seen repeatedly, ten times or more. This chain joins TRBV27 and TRBJ2-7; possible D gene TRBD1, 5 bases. The V and J ends lost 3 bases and 1 base respectively, with 13 bases between them. The CDR3 spans 15 residues. CDR1 MNHEY and CDR2 SMNVEV come from the germline V gene (reference sequence). Here the CDR3 DNA reads TGTGCCAGCAGTTTTCGGGCAGGGTTATCCTACGAGCAGTACTTC. It specifies CASSFRAGLSYEQYF.

This clonotype was detected many times. Here the CDR3 DNA reads TGTGCCAGCAGTGAAGCGGGGGAATCCGGCTACGAGCAGTACTTC. It specifies CASSEAGESGYEQYF. V usage is TRBV6-1 and J usage is TRBJ2-7; tentatively, D is TRBD1 or TRBD2 (5 bases each). This CDR3 spans 15 amino acids. V was clipped by 0 bases and J by 3 bases, with 12 bases between them. The germline V gene has CDR1 MNHNS and CDR2 SASEGT.

This clonotype was seen a handful of times. The chain employs TRBV11-2 and TRBJ1-3; D is possibly TRBD1 (5 bases). Germline V CDR1 and CDR2: SGHAT, FQNNGV. The CDR3 covers 19 residues. Trimming took off 3 bases at V and 0 bases at J, with 21 bases between the two ends. The CDR3 region is CASSFLRGAGQPSGNTIYF. CDR3 DNA sequence: TGTGCCAGCAGCTTCCTAAGAGGGGCAGGACAACCCTCTGGAAACACCATATATTTT.

The chain is built from TRBV3-1 and TRBJ1-3; D unclear. The CDR3 covers 12 residues. V lost 5 bases and J lost 0, with 2 bases in between. Germline lookup yields CDR1 LGHDT and CDR2 YNNKEL (reference sequence). This CDR3 reads CASSNSGNTIYF. The CDR3 nucleotides read TGTGCCAGCAGCAACTCTGGAAACACCATATATTTT.

The chain uses TRBV24-1 and TRBJ1-3; no clear D. The ends were cut back, 3 bases at V and 0 bases at J, with 14 bases in the middle. CDR1 is KGHDR and CDR2 is SFDVKD in the germline V gene. The CDR3 is made up of 17 amino acids. Here the CDR3 DNA reads TGTGCCACCAGTGATCGTTACATGGACCGCTCTGGAAACACCATATATTTT. This translates into CATSDRYMDRSGNTIYF.

This chain links TRBV20-1 with TRBJ2-7; D call uncertain. Germline CDR1 is DFQATT and CDR2 is SNEGSKA (reference sequence). V lost 1 base and J lost 4, with 11 bases in between. The CDR3 runs 13 residues. As DNA, the CDR3 is TGCAGTGCTAGAGCGTCATTAACTTACGAGCAGTACTTC. This encodes CSARASLTYEQYF.

Only a few counts were recorded for this clonotype. A read error may account for a junction end that differs from germline. The chain carries TRBV24-1 and TRBJ2-5; D is undetermined. Germline CDR1 KGHDR, CDR2 SFDVKD. The CDR3 loop spans 13 amino acids. The CDR3 DNA is TGTGCCGCCAGAGATCATGGAGTGGAGACCCAGTACTTC. Its translation is CAARDHGVETQYF.

This clonotype was found many times. J is TRBJ1-1 and V is TRBV16; D possibly corresponds to TRBD1 (5 bases). Germline CDR1 and CDR2: KGHSY and FQNENV. CDR3 length equals 15 residues. Trimming took off 0 bases at V and 3 bases at J, with 11 bases between the two ends. DNA for the CDR3: TGTGCCAGCAGCCAATCGCGGGGCGGATACACTGAAGCTTTCTTT. Protein sequence: CASSQSRGGYTEAFF.

The chain has TRBV19 and TRBJ2-7; the D gene could be TRBD1 or TRBD2 (6 bases each). Trimming left V 11 bases short and J 3 bases short, with 14 bases between. This CDR3 has 12 amino acids. CDR1 and CDR2 (germline): LNHDA, SQIVND (reference sequence). Here the CDR3 reads CAGGTTDYEQYF. The CDR3 DNA reads TGTGCCGGCGGGACAACCGACTACGAGCAGTACTTC.

DNA of the CDR3: TGTGCCAGCAGCTTAGCGGGGCGGGAGGTAAGCGAGCAGTTCTTC. Protein product: CASSLAGREVSEQFF. The V call is TRBV7-6, the J call TRBJ2-1; TRBD2 matches 8 bases. Germline V gene lookup returns CDR1 SGHVS and CDR2 FNYEAQ. J gave up 10 bases and V 0 bases, and 8 bases lay outside the gene matches. This CDR3 has 15 amino acids.

In this sample, this clonotype turned up many times. The gene calls are TRBV24-1 and TRBJ2-7, with D possibly matching TRBD1 (6 bases). V lost 9 bases to trimming and J lost 5 bases, with 10 bases between them. The CDR3 runs to 11 residues. Germline assignment: CDR1 KGHDR and CDR2 SFDVKD. In DNA form, the CDR3 reads TGTGCCACCGAGACAGGTGACGAGCAGTACTTC. Its translation is CATETGDEQYF.